The source of this TCR beta chain is a study of T cells after yellow fever vaccination. In germline, CDR1 is LNHDA, CDR2 SQIVND (reference sequence). The CDR3 length is 17 residues. The ends lost 4 bases at V and 0 bases at J; junction bases unmatched: 10. MiXCR, applied by TCRdb to the 5' RACE reads, yields one record per CDR3 protein. The sample carries about 350,000 distinct CDR3 sequences, approximately 8% recorded once. This clonotype was detected a few times. The clonotype originates from a man younger than 30 who received the YFV17D yellow fever vaccine. The rearrangement joins TRBV19 to TRBJ1-2; 8 positions match TRBD1. The sample consisted of PBMCs, taken approximately 47 days after the first yellow fever vaccination. CDR3 bases: TGTGCCAGTAGTACCCTCGGACAGGGATCTCCTAACTATGGCTACACCTTC. Encoded protein: CASSTLGQGSPNYGYTF.